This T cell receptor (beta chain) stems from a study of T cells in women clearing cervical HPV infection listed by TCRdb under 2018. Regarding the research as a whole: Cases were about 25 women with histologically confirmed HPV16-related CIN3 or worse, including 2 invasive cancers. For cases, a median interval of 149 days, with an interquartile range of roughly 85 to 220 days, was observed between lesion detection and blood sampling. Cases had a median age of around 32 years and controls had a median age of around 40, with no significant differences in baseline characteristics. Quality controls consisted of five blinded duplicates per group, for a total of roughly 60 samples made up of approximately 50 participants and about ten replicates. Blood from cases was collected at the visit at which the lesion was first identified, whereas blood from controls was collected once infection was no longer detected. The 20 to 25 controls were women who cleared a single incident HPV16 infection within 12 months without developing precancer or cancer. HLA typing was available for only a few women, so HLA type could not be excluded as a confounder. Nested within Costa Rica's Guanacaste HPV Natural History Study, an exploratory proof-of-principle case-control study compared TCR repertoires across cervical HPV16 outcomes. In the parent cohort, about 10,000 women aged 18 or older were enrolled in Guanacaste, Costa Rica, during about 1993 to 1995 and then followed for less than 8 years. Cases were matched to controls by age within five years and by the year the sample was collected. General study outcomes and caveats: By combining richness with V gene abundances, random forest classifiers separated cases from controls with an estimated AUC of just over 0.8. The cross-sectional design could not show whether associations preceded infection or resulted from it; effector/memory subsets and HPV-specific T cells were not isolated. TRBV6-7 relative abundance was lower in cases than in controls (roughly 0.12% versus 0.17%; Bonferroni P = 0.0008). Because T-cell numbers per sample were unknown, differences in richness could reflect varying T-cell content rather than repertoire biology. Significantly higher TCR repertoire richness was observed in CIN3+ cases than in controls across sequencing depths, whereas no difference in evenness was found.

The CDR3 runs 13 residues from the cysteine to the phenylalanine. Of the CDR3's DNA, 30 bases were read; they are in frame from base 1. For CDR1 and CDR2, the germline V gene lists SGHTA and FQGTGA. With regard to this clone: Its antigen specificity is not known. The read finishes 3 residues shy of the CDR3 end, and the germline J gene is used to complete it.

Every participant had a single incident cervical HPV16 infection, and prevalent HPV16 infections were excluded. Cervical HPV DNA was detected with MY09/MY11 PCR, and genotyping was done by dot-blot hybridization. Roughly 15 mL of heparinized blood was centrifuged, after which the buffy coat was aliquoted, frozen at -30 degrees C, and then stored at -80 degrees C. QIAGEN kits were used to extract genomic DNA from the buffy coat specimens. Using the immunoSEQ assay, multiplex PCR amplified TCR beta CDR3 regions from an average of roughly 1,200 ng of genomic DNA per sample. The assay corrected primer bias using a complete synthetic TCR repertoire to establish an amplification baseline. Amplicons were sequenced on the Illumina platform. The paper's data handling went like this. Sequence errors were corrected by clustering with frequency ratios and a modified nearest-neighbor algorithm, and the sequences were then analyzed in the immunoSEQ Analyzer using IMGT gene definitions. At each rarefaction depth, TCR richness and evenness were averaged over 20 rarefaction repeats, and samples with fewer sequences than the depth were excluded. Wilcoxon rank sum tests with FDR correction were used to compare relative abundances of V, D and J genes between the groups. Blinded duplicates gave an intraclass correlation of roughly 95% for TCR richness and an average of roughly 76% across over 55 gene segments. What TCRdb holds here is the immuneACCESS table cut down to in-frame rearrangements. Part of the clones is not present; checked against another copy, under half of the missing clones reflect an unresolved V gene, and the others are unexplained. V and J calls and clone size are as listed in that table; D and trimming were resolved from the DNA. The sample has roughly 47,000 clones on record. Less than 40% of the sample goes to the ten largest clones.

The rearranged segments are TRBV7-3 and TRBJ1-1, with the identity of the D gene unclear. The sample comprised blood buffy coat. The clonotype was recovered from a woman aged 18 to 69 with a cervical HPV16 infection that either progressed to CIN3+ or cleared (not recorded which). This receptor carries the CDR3 CASSLIGSDTAFF. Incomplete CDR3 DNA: TGTGCCAGCAGCTTAATAGGGTCAGATACG.